A selection of T cell receptor beta chains follows, all from one sample in a study of blood T cell repertoires in COVID-19. Only in-frame clones appear in the TCRdb table, and some are missing; sequencing was by immunoSEQ multiplex PCR. The sample consists of over 150,000 clones, roughly 85% of them appearing once. Sequenced: peripheral blood. These receptors came from a woman of 80 years or more with acute or convalescent COVID-19. The CDR3 runs from the conserved cysteine through the conserved F or W. The D gene is left open where the match is weak. The size field is filled for only some rows; it gives once, few, many or a size class.

CASSPRTSGGYEQYF | TGTGCCAGCAGTCCCCGGACTAGCGGGGGCTACGAGCAGTACTTC | TRBD2 | . | TRBJ2-7 | TRBV2 | 15
CASSQDRDNEQFF | TGTGCCAGCAGCCAAGATCGGGACAATGAGCAGTTCTTC | . | . | TRBJ2-1 | TRBV4-2 | 13
CATSAGTGPGNTIYF | TGTGCCACCAGCGCCGGGACAGGGCCTGGAAACACCATATATTTT | TRBD1 | . | TRBJ1-3 | TRBV24-1 | 15
CATSDHGTGDGYTF | TGTGCCACCAGTGACCACGGGACAGGGGATGGCTACACCTTC | TRBD1 | . | TRBJ1-2 | TRBV24-1 | 14
CASSPRTGRNEKLFF | TGTGCCAGCAGCCCCAGGACAGGGCGTAATGAAAAACTGTTTTTT | TRBD1 | . | TRBJ1-4 | TRBV9 | 15
CASSQSADTQYF | TGTGCCAGCAGCCAGAGCGCAGATACGCAGTATTTT | . | . | TRBJ2-3 | TRBV5-4 | 12
CASSFTSSGYTF | TGTGCCAGCAGCTTTACATCCAGTGGCTACACCTTC | . | . | TRBJ1-2 | TRBV5-6 | 12
CASSWTPGEADTQYF | TGCGCCAGCAGCTGGACCCCGGGGGAGGCAGATACGCAGTATTTT | . | once | TRBJ2-3 | TRBV5-1 | 15
CASSQVGRGNSPLHF | TGTGCCAGCAGCCAAGTCGGCAGGGGGAATTCACCCCTCCACTTT | TRBD1 | few | TRBJ1-6 | TRBV14 | 15
CASSQSEGGPFNQPQHF | TGCGCCAGCAGTCAATCTGAGGGCGGTCCCTTCAATCAGCCCCAGCATTTT | . | once | TRBJ1-5 | TRBV23-1 | 17
CASSIVGGANYGYTF | TGTGCCAGTAGTATAGTTGGCGGTGCTAACTATGGCTACACCTTC | . | . | TRBJ1-2 | TRBV19 | 15
CASSLRGSSYNEQFF | TGTGCCAGCAGCCTAAGAGGGAGCTCCTACAATGAGCAGTTCTTC | . | . | TRBJ2-1 | TRBV7-9 | 15